These T cell receptor beta chains were read from a single sample in a study of blood T cell repertoires in COVID-19. Assay: immunoSEQ multiplex PCR; the TCRdb copy retains only in-frame clones and omits some. The sample has about 270,000 clones, roughly 91% seen once; the top ten hold roughly 2%. The sequenced sample consisted of PBMCs or T cells enriched from blood (not recorded which). Receptors originate from a woman aged 60-75 years in a cohort exposed to, infected with or recovered from COVID-19 (not recorded which). Each CDR3 is given with its conserved first and last residue. The D gene is left open where the match is weak. Clone sizes are given selectively: once, few, many, or a class where the clone is expanded.

d_gene	v_gene	j_gene	abundance	CDR3aa	CDR3nt
TRBD2	TRBV11-2	TRBJ2-7	NA	CASSSTSGSFHEQYF	TGTGCCAGCAGCTCCACTAGCGGGAGTTTCCACGAGCAGTACTTC
NA	TRBV10-2	TRBJ1-5	NA	CASSEGGDQPQHF	TGCGCCAGCAGTGAGGGAGGGGATCAGCCCCAGCATTTT
NA	TRBV4-2	TRBJ1-4	once	CASSQDVRATNEKLFF	TGTGCCAGCAGCCAAGATGTCAGGGCAACTAATGAAAAACTGTTTTTT
TRBD2	TRBV28	TRBJ2-5	NA	CASSSGSGLAGGRGETQYF	TGTGCCAGCAGTTCGGGTAGCGGGCTAGCGGGAGGCCGGGGGGAGACCCAGTACTTC
NA	TRBV19	TRBJ2-7	NA	CASSTRNQGYEQYF	TGTGCCAGTAGTACCAGAAACCAGGGCTACGAGCAGTACTTC
NA	TRBV6-4	TRBJ2-1	NA	CASSTGSSTEQFF	TGTGCCAGCAGTACCGGGTCTAGCACTGAGCAGTTCTTC
NA	TRBV14	TRBJ1-6	NA	CASSQDRGNSPLHF	TGTGCCAGCAGCCAAGACAGGGGCAATTCACCCCTCCACTTT
NA	TRBV5-1	TRBJ2-7	NA	CASSPKVQGEQYF	TGCGCCAGCAGCCCAAAAGTACAGGGCGAGCAGTACTTC
NA	TRBV5-1	TRBJ1-1	NA	CASSLAGQNTEAFF	TGCGCCAGCAGCTTGGCCGGACAGAACACTGAAGCTTTCTTT
TRBD1	TRBV5-1	TRBJ2-7	NA	CASSIGQENYEQYF	TGCGCCAGCAGCATCGGACAGGAGAACTACGAGCAGTACTTC
TRBD1	TRBV29-1	TRBJ2-1	NA	CSVEDQGQVSNEQFF	TGCAGCGTTGAAGATCAAGGACAGGTCTCAAATGAGCAGTTCTTC
NA	TRBV5-1	TRBJ1-1	NA	CASSLALGGPIEAFF	TGCGCCAGCAGCTTGGCCTTAGGAGGACCTATTGAAGCTTTCTTT
NA	TRBV19	TRBJ2-3	NA	CASSPVGGIFTDTQYF	TGTGCCAGTAGTCCAGTAGGCGGGATATTCACAGATACGCAGTATTTT
TRBD1	TRBV5-3	TRBJ1-2	NA	CARSSILDRGYGYTF	TGTGCCAGAAGCTCTATCCTAGACAGGGGATATGGCTACACCTTC
TRBD1	TRBV7-2	TRBJ1-5	once	CASSLRQGVTSNQPQHF	TGTGCCAGCAGCTTGCGGCAGGGGGTGACTAGCAATCAGCCCCAGCATTTT
TRBD1	TRBV11-2	TRBJ2-1	NA	CASSLGQGAINEQFF	TGTGCCAGCAGCTTGGGACAGGGGGCGATAAATGAGCAGTTCTTC
TRBD2	TRBV5-1	TRBJ2-3	NA	CASSLGSGRTDTQYF	TGCGCCAGCAGCTTGGGTAGCGGGAGGACAGATACGCAGTATTTT
TRBD2	TRBV9	TRBJ2-7	NA	CASSPGRIAGAVHEQYF	TGTGCCAGCAGCCCAGGGAGGATAGCGGGAGCAGTCCACGAGCAGTACTTC
NA	TRBV30	TRBJ2-7	NA	CAWSPLSYEQYF	TGTGCCTGGAGTCCCCTCTCCTACGAGCAGTACTTC
NA	TRBV5-1	TRBJ1-3	NA	CASSRESSGNTIYF	TGCGCCAGCAGCCGAGAAAGCTCTGGAAACACCATATATTTT
TRBD1	TRBV29-1	TRBJ1-4	NA	CSVGDRQKLFF	TGCAGCGTTGGGGACAGACAGAAACTGTTTTTT
NA	TRBV19	TRBJ1-4	NA	CASSITYRDTLSSEKLFF	TGTGCCAGTAGTATTACGTACCGGGACACACTGTCGAGTGAAAAACTGTTTTTT
NA	TRBV30	TRBJ2-1	NA	CAWDPAGKEQFF	TGTGCCTGGGACCCAGCAGGGAAAGAGCAGTTCTTC
TRBD2	TRBV6-5	TRBJ2-1	once	CASSSSGRGNEQFF	TGTGCCAGCAGTTCTAGCGGGAGGGGGAATGAGCAGTTCTTC
NA	TRBV27	TRBJ1-3	NA	CASRPLTGLSGNTIYF	TGTGCCAGCAGGCCTCTTACAGGGCTCTCTGGAAACACCATATATTTT
TRBD2	TRBV28	TRBJ2-4	NA	CASSPSGSAKNIQYF	TGTGCCAGCAGCCCTAGCGGATCAGCCAAAAACATTCAGTACTTC
NA	TRBV19	TRBJ2-5	NA	CASSILAGAQETQYF	TGTGCCAGTAGTATACTGGCAGGGGCGCAAGAGACCCAGTACTTC
TRBD1	TRBV11-2	TRBJ1-1	NA	CASSSTGGIENTEAFF	TGTGCCAGCAGCTCGACAGGGGGCATTGAGAACACTGAAGCTTTCTTT
NA	TRBV5-1	TRBJ2-2	NA	CASSRNTGELFF	TGCGCCAGCAGCCGGAACACCGGGGAGCTGTTTTTT
TRBD1	TRBV9	TRBJ2-5	NA	CASSARDRGRETQYF	TGTGCCAGCAGCGCCAGGGACAGGGGGCGAGAGACCCAGTACTTC
NA	TRBV7-9	TRBJ2-2	NA	CASSLRDTNTGELFF	TGTGCCAGCAGCTTAAGGGACACCAACACCGGGGAGCTGTTTTTT
NA	TRBV6-2/TRBV6-3	TRBJ1-5	NA	CASSSPIQPQHF	TGTGCCAGCAGTTCCCCTATCCAGCCCCAGCATTTT
NA	TRBV6-5	TRBJ1-6	NA	CASSVAVGSPLHF	TGTGCCAGCAGCGTGGCGGTAGGATCACCCCTCCACTTT
TRBD2	TRBV30	TRBJ2-3	NA	CAYSSGTKADTQYF	TGTGCCTATTCTAGCGGGACGAAGGCAGATACGCAGTATTTT
NA	TRBV28	TRBJ2-7	NA	CASSLRGTNPQYF	TGTGCCAGCAGTTTAAGGGGGACAAACCCCCAGTACTTC
NA	TRBV2	TRBJ1-6	NA	CASSPRSGRGSPLHF	TGTGCCAGCAGTCCACGGTCGGGAAGAGGGTCACCCCTCCACTTT
NA	TRBV5-4	TRBJ2-6	NA	CASSLGRSSGANVLTF	TGTGCCAGCAGCTTGGGGCGGAGCTCTGGGGCCAACGTCCTGACTTTC
TRBD2	TRBV6-4	TRBJ2-7	NA	CASSDSTSGSNEQYF	TGTGCCAGCAGTGACTCGACTAGCGGGAGTAACGAGCAGTACTTC
TRBD1	TRBV18	TRBJ2-1	NA	CASSQGVNEQFF	TGTGCCAGCTCGCAGGGGGTTAATGAGCAGTTCTTC
NA	TRBV18	TRBJ2-1	NA	CASSPTSYNEQFF	TGTGCCAGCTCACCCACCAGCTACAATGAGCAGTTCTTC
TRBD1	TRBV25-1	TRBJ1-5	NA	CASSDRGREPQHF	TGTGCCAGCAGTGACAGGGGGCGAGAGCCCCAGCATTTT
TRBD2	TRBV2	TRBJ2-3	NA	CASTSSGSGADTQYF	TGTGCCAGCACCTCTAGCGGGAGTGGTGCAGATACGCAGTATTTT
NA	TRBV2	TRBJ1-5	NA	CASSITLPEYQPQHF	TGTGCCAGCAGTATTACCCTACCCGAATATCAGCCCCAGCATTTT
TRBD1	TRBV2	TRBJ1-3	few	CASRGRQGGSGNTIYF	TGTGCCAGCAGGGGAAGACAGGGCGGCTCTGGAAACACCATATATTTT
TRBD1	TRBV4-2	TRBJ1-2	NA	CASSQDGQVDYGYTF	TGTGCCAGCAGCCAAGACGGACAGGTGGACTATGGCTACACCTTC
TRBD1	TRBV7-9	TRBJ2-7	NA	CASSSDRGLVRAEQYF	TGTGCCAGCAGCTCCGACAGGGGGCTGGTCCGTGCCGAGCAGTACTTC
TRBD1	TRBV14	TRBJ2-3	NA	CASSSGQGAGDTQYF	TGTGCCAGCAGCTCCGGACAGGGGGCCGGAGATACGCAGTATTTT
NA	TRBV7-9	TRBJ2-7	NA	CASSTLGGFAYEQYF	TGTGCCAGCAGCACCTTAGGGGGTTTTGCCTACGAGCAGTACTTC
TRBD1	TRBV6-5	TRBJ1-6	few	CASRRTGKNSPLHF	TGTGCCAGCAGGAGGACAGGGAAGAATTCACCCCTCCACTTT